The 4 T cell receptor beta chains in this list originate from one sample, sequenced in a study of T cell repertoires in cytomegalovirus infection. Each CDR3 protein is one row after TCRdb ran MiXCR on the reads. The table lists 200,000 to 300,000 distinct CDR3 sequences, 9% to 15% of them singletons. Sequences were obtained from PBMCs. All receptors derive from a human donor in good health (CMV status not recorded). Some clones in this sample may be carry-over from other donors' samples.

CDR3 sequence (DNA): TGTGCCAGCAGACTAGGGACAGGGGGTAATTCACCCCTCCACTTT. Translated, it gives CASRLGTGGNSPLHF. This rearrangement joins TRBV11-2 to TRBJ1-6; 11 nucleotides agree with TRBD1. The CDR3 has 15 amino acids. The germline V gene encodes CDR1 SGHAT and CDR2 FQNNGV. V shed 6 bases and J 6 bases; nucleotides not matched to a gene: 4. Combining the CDR3 with reference TRBV11-2 and TRBJ1-6 gives the whole variable domain EAGVAQSPRYKIIEKRQSVAFWCNPISGHATLYWYQQILGQGPKLLIQFQNNGVVDDSQLPKDRFSAERLKGVDSTLKIQPAKLEDSAVYLCASRLGTGGNSPLHFGNGTRLTVT.

In its sample, this clonotype was seen many times. Written as DNA, the CDR3 is TGTGCCAGCACCACGACCCGACAGTCCTACAATGAGCAGTTCTTC. Its translation: CASTTTRQSYNEQFF. The chain combines TRBV11-1 with TRBJ2-1, with D perhaps matching TRBD1 (5 bases). The germline V gene encodes CDR1 SGHAT and CDR2 FQDESV (reference sequence). The V end was cut by 7 bases, the J end by 1 base, with 14 bases between. This CDR3 has 15 residues.

This clonotype was detected only a few times. The germline gene is not matched at one end of the junction; a read error may be the cause. The gene calls are TRBV2 and TRBJ1-1; D unclear. The CDR3 has 13 amino acids. Germline V gene sequence: CDR1 SNHLY, CDR2 FYNNEI. CDR3 sequence: CVSSARADTEAFF. The CDR3 DNA reads as TGTGTCAGCAGTGCGCGCGCGGACACTGAAGCTTTCTTT.

This clonotype was found many times. This chain uses TRBV7-2 with TRBJ2-7; 14 positions agree with TRBD2. The CDR3 consists of 19 residues. CDR1 and CDR2 from the germline V gene are SGHTA and FQGNSA. The V and J ends lost 3 bases and 2 bases, in that order; junction bases with no gene match: 12. CDR3 amino acids: CASSFAGTSGSSYPYEQYF. The CDR3 DNA reads TGTGCCAGCAGCTTTGCCGGGACTAGCGGGAGTAGTTACCCCTACGAGCAGTACTTC.